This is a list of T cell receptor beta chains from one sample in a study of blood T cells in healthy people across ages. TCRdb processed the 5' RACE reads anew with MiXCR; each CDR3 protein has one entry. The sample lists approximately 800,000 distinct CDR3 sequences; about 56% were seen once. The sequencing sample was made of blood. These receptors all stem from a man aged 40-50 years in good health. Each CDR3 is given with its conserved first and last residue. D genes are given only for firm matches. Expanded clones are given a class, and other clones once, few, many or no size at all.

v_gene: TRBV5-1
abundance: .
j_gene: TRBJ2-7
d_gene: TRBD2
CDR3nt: TGCGCCAGCAGCCGGGAGCCGGGACTAGCGGGAGCAGGGAAGCCCCACGAGCAGTACTTC
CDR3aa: CASSREPGLAGAGKPHEQYF

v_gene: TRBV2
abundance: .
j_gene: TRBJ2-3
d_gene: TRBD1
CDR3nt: TGTGCCAGCACCCTAGACAGGGTTGTCGCAGATACGCAGTATTTT
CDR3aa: CASTLDRVVADTQYF

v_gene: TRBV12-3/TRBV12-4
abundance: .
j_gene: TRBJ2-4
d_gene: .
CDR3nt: TGTGCCAGCAGTTTAGACGACATCTCTGGCGGGAAGCAGTACTTC
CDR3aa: CASSLDDISGGKQYF

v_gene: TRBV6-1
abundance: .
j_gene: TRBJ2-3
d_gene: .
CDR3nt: TGTGCCAGCAGGGACTCCCGGGGGACAGATACGCAGTATTTT
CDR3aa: CASRDSRGTDTQYF

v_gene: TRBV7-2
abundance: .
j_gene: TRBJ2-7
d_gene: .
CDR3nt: TGTGCCAGCAGCTTTGGCCTAGGGCACCCCTACGAGCAGTACTTC
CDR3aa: CASSFGLGHPYEQYF

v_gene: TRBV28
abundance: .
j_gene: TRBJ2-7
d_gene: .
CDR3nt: TGTGCCAGCAGTTCTCCGGGACTGGACTCCTACGAGCAGTACTTC
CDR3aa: CASSSPGLDSYEQYF

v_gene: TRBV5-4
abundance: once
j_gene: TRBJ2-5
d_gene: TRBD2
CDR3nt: TGTGCCAGCAGCTTGACGGGCGGGGGACCCCAAGAGACCCAGTACTTC
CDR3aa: CASSLTGGGPQETQYF

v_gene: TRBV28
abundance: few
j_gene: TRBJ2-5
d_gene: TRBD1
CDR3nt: TGTGCCAGCACACTAACCCCGGGACAGGCGATTCAAGAGACCCAGTACTTC
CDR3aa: CASTLTPGQAIQETQYF

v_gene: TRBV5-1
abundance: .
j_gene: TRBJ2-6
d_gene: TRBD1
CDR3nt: TGCGCCAGCAGCATAGACGTCCGGACAGGTCCCTCTGGGGCCAACGTCCTGACTTTC
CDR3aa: CASSIDVRTGPSGANVLTF

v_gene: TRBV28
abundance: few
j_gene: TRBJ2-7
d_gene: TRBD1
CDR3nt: TGTGCCAGCAGTCCTGCGACAGGGGCTGGCCACGAGCAGTACTTC
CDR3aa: CASSPATGAGHEQYF

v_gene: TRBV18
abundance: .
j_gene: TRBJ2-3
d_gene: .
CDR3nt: TGTGCCAGCTCATCATCGGACGGTAACACAGATACGCAGTATTTT
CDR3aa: CASSSSDGNTDTQYF

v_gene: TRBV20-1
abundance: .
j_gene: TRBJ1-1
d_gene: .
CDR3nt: TGCAGTGCTCCAGGGTGGGGGGACACTGAAGCTTTCTTT
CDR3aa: CSAPGWGDTEAFF

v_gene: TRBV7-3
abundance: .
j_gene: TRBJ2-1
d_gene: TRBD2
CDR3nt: TGTGCCAGCAGCGCGGGACTAGCGGGGGGGGAGCAGTTCTTC
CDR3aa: CASSAGLAGGEQFF

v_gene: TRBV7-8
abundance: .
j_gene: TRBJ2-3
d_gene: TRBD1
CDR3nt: TGTGCCAGCAGCACCAGAAAGGGACAGGGATACACAGATACGCAGTATTTT
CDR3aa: CASSTRKGQGYTDTQYF

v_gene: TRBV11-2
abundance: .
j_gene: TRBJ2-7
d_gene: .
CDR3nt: TGTGCCAGCAGCTTAGGGGACCCCAGGAACGAGCAGTACTTC
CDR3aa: CASSLGDPRNEQYF

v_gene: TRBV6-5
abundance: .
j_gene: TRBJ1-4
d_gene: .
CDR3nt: TGTGCCAGCAGTTCACGGAGGGAGGAAAAACTGTTTTTT
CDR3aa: CASSSRREEKLFF

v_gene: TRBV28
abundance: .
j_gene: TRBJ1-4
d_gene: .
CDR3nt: TGTGCCAGCCCGATGGGACCAGGGTCAACTAATGAAAAACTGTTTTTT
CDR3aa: CASPMGPGSTNEKLFF

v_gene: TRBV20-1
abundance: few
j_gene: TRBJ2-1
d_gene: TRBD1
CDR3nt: TGCAGTGCTGCCCGGGACAGAAACAATGAGCAGTTCTTC
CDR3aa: CSAARDRNNEQFF

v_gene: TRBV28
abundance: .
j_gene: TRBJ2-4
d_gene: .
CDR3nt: TGTGCCAGCGGAGACAGTAACGCCAAAAACATTCAGTACTTC
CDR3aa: CASGDSNAKNIQYF

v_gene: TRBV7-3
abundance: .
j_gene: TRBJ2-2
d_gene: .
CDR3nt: TGTGCCAGCAGCACCCTACCGGGACTGAACACCGGGGAGCTGTTTTTT
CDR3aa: CASSTLPGLNTGELFF

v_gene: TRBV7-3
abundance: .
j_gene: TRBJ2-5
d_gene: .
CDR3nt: TGTGCCAGCAGCTTAGGCCAGGGTTATCAGACCCAGTACTTC
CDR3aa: CASSLGQGYQTQYF

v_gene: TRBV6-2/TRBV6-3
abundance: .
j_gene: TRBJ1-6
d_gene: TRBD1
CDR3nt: TGTGCCAGCAGCCTACCCTTGGGACAGGGGAAGTCACCCCTCCACTTT
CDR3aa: CASSLPLGQGKSPLHF

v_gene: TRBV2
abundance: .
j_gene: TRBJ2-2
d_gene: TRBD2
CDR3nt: TGTGCCAGCATGCGGGGGTTGGCGAACACCGGGGAGCTGTTTTTT
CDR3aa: CASMRGLANTGELFF

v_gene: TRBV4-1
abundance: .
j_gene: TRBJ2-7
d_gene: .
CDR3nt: TGCGCCAGCAGCCAAACTCCCTCCTACGAGCAGTACTTC
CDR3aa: CASSQTPSYEQYF

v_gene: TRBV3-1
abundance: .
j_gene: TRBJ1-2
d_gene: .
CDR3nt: TGTGCCAGCAGCCAGAAGGGAGGGTACTATGGCTACACCTTC
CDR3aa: CASSQKGGYYGYTF

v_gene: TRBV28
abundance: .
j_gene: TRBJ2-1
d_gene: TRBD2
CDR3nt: TGTGCCGAGGGAGGGCTCAATGAGCAGTTCTTC
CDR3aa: CAEGGLNEQFF

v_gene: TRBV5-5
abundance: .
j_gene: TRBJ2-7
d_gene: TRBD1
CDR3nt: TGTGCCAGCAGCCAAGAATGGACAGGGGGCTACGAGCAGTACTTC
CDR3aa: CASSQEWTGGYEQYF

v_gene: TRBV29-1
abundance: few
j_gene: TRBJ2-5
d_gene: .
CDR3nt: TGCAGCGTTAGGGGGGATGAGCAGTACTTC
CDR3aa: CSVRGDEQYF

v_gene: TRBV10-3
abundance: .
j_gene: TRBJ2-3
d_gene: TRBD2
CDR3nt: TGTGCCACCCGGGGGACTAGCGGGTTGTCTAGCACAGATACGCAGTATTTT
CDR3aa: CATRGTSGLSSTDTQYF

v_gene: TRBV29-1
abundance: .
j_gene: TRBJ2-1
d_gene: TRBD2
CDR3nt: TGCAGCGTTGAAGGGACTAGCGGGAGGGCCCAACTTTACAATGAGCAGTTCTTC
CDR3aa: CSVEGTSGRAQLYNEQFF

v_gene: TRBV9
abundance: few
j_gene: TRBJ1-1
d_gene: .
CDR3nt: TGTGCCAGCAGCGTAGCAGCAGGGAAAGCTGAAGCTTTCTTT
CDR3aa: CASSVAAGKAEAFF

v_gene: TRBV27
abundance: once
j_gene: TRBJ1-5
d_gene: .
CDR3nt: TGTGCCAGCAGTGTGGCTTTGGGGCCCCAGCATTTT
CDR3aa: CASSVALGPQHF

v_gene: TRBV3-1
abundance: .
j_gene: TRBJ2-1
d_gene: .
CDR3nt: TGTGCCAGCAGCCCACAATGGATCAATGAGCAGTTCTTC
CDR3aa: CASSPQWINEQFF

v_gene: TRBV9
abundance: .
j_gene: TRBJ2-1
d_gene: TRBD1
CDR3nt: TGTGCCAGCAGCGGGACAGGGTCTAAACCCGACAATGAGCAGTTCTTC
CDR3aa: CASSGTGSKPDNEQFF

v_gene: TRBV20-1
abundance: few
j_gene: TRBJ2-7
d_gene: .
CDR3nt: TGCAGTGCATACAACGCACAGAGCTCCTACGAGCAGTACTTC
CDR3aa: CSAYNAQSSYEQYF

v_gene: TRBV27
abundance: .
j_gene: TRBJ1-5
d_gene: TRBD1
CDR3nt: TGTGCCAGCAGTTGGACAGGGGGCGATCAGCCCCAGCATTTT
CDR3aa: CASSWTGGDQPQHF

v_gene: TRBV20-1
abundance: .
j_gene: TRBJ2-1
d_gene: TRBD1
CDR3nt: TGCAGTGCTCCCCGCGACAGGGACCATGAGCAGTTCTTC
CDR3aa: CSAPRDRDHEQFF

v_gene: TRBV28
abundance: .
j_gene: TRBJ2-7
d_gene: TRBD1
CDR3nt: TGTGCCAGCACCCCCCGAAGGACAGGGAAACACCACGAGCAGTACTTC
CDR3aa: CASTPRRTGKHHEQYF

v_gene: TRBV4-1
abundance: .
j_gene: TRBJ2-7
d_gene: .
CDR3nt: TGCGCCAGCAGCCAAGATGCCGGGACTCCGTACGAGCAGTACTTC
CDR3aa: CASSQDAGTPYEQYF

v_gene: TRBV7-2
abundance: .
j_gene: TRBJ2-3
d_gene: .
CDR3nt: TGTGCCAGCAGCTTAGTCGCGGCGGCAGATACGCAGTATTTT
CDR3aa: CASSLVAAADTQYF

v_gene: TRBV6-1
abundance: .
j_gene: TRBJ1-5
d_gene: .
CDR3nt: TGTACCAGCAGTGCTGATCAGGGGCCTCAGCCCCAGCATTTT
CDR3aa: CTSSADQGPQPQHF

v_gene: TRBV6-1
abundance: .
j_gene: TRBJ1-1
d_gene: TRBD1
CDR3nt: TGTGCCAGCAGCACCCGGGGACAGGGGATGGTGAACACTGAAGCTTTCTTT
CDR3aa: CASSTRGQGMVNTEAFF

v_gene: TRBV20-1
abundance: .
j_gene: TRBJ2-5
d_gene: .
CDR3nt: TGCAGTGCACCCCCTTGGCAAGAGACCCAGTACTTC
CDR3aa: CSAPPWQETQYF

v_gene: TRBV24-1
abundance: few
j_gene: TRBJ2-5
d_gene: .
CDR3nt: TGTGCCACCAGTGAGGTAGACAACGAAGAGACCCAGTACTTC
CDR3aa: CATSEVDNEETQYF

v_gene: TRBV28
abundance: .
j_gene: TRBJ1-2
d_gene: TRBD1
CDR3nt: TGTGCCAGCAGTTTCCAGGGGGCTCCTACTAACTATGGCTACACCTTC
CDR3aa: CASSFQGAPTNYGYTF

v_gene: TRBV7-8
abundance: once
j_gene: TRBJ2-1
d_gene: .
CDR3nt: TGTGCCAGCAGCGGTAAGGTGTTCAGCTCCTACAATGAGCAGTTCTTC
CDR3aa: CASSGKVFSSYNEQFF

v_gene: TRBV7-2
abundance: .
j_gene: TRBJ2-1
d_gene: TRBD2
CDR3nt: TGTGCCAGCAGACAAATAGGAGCGGGAATTGAGCAGTTCTTC
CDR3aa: CASRQIGAGIEQFF

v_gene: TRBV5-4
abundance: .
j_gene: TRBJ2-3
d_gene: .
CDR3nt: TGTGCCAGCAGCCCATCAATGGGAGTTTCGGATACGCAGTATTTT
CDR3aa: CASSPSMGVSDTQYF

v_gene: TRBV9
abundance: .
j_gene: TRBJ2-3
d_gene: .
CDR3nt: TGTGCCAGCAGCCTGTCGGACTACACAGATACGCAGTATTTT
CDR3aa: CASSLSDYTDTQYF

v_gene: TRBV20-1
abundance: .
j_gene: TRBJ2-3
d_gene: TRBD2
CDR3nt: TGCAGTGCCGAGCGGGGGGGGAGCACAGATACGCAGTATTTT
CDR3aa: CSAERGGSTDTQYF

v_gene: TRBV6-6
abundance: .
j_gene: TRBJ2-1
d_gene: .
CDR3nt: TGTGCCAGCAGTTACTCTAGGTCTCAGGGTTCCAATGAGCAGTTCTTC
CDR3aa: CASSYSRSQGSNEQFF

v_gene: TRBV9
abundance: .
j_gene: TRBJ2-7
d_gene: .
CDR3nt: TGTGCCAGCAGCGGCGGGACACCCTCCTACGAGCAGTACTTC
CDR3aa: CASSGGTPSYEQYF

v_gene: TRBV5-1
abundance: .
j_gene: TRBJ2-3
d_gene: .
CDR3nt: TGCGCCAGCAGCTTGGAAGCCCTTCCCACAGATACGCAGTATTTT
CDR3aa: CASSLEALPTDTQYF

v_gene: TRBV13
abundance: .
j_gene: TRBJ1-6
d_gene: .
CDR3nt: TGTGCCAGCAGCTTACGGCGTTCACCCCTCCACTTT
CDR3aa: CASSLRRSPLHF